This T cell receptor (beta chain) was obtained from a study of cytomegalovirus exposure and HLA in healthy donors (dated by TCRdb to about 2017). In the study overall: According to an earlier analysis of a few hundred of the donors, 150 million to 200 million T cells yielded roughly 110 million unique TCR beta sequences and approximately 300 Gb of sequence data. An early release covering some 640 HLA-typed donors comprised about 310 gigabases of sequencing data and roughly 85 million unique TCR sequences. Of the 300 to 500 genotyped donors, 75% to 85% were placed in the genetic ancestry cluster associated with self-reported Caucasian donors. In a later genetic analysis, genome-wide SNP genotypes for about 55% of the 666 donors were used, and that subset was treated as a discovery cohort. A handful of DR-DQ haplotypes were handled as single units for association and clustering because linkage in the cohort was strong. A separate validation cohort of approximately 130 different subjects was used in addition to the roughly 620-subject first cohort. HLA typing included class I and class II loci at four-digit resolution. The number of typed donors differed by locus: roughly 629-640 for A, B, C, DRB1 and DQB1; approximately 530 for DQA1; 606 for DPA1; and 450 to 480 for DPB1. To study patterns of TCR occurrence, a later analysis re-analyzed previously published TCR beta repertoires from more than 550 donors and added high-resolution HLA genotyping. The study aimed to test whether cataloging public T cell receptors could reveal signatures of past pathogen exposure. Donor age, sex, ethnicity and CMV serostatus were compiled together with the repertoire data. The T cell repertoires of under 700 subjects were profiled by immunosequencing and related to cytomegalovirus serostatus. All discovery cohort repertoires had been generated using a single sequencing platform. Across some 400 genotyped donors of the cohort, an average of about 220,000 unique TCR beta nucleotide sequences per donor were sequenced, and approximately 19% of those sequences were non-productive. Rather than drawing on any new phenotypic data, the later analysis identified candidate immune exposures from TCR beta sequences and the way those sequences occurred across donors. In an earlier analysis of roughly 600 of the donors, high-throughput TCR beta sequencing was used to judge whether each TCR beta V gene segment behaved as functional or pseudogenic. To predict cytomegalovirus infection status, the study brought together high-throughput TCR immunosequencing, statistical association of individual TCRs with disease status, and machine learning.

Turning to this clone: Its specific antigen is unknown. The input lacks base qualities; no much larger clone sits a single base away.

Paper-wide results and their limitations: A further reported finding was that TCR beta sequences accurately predicted the HLA-A and HLA-B alleles for most subjects in the first cohort. Several of the top co-occurrence clusters appeared to be linked to parvovirus B19, influenza, CMV and Epstein-Barr virus, according to a later analysis. Sequencing depth was assumed to be roughly uniform across donors in the presence/absence analyses, though that assumption may not hold. According to a later analysis, most CMV-associated TCR beta chains appeared to be HLA-restricted, and the HLA associations seemed to be driven largely by CMV exposure. Only TCR beta chains were sequenced in this cohort, and the absence of alpha or paired-chain data limited detectable features. Some IMGT-functional V segments, including TRBV6-2 and TRBV6-3, could not be told apart with the 87-base-pair reads, so those segments were excluded. The classifier was reported to diagnose cytomegalovirus status with high specificity and sensitivity in both the original cohort and the validation cohort. V-gene and J-gene trimming of TCR beta chains was associated with a missense DCLRE1C variant in a later genetic analysis, and the association was replicated in an independent cohort. A later genetic analysis reported fewer N-insertions in productive TCRs among donors in an Asian-associated ancestry cluster than the approximately 670-donor mean. A cluster of highly shared sequence variants was judged likely to be a technical artifact of the sequencing pipeline. The only immune exposure information available for the cohort was CMV serostatus. A later analysis associated 15,000 to 20,000 TCR beta sequences with specific HLA alleles at a false discovery rate of 0.05. The study listed 164 TCR beta chains as associated with cytomegalovirus. In vitro tests confirmed that a few of the cytomegalovirus-associated TCR beta chains recognize cytomegalovirus antigens. The earlier analysis of 587 of the donors excluded roughly 17 rarely observed V segments, including chromosome 9 orphons, because counts were too low. Across donors, most TCR sequences were observed very rarely, whereas some public TCRs were present in many individuals. The authors suggested that the approach could potentially be generalized to other disease states and immunological phenotypes. Compared with equally common non-associated chains, HLA-associated TCR beta chains in a later analysis were more clonally expanded and had lower generation probabilities. Strong co-occurrence of HLA alleles, especially DR and DQ, made assigning TCR associations to individual alleles difficult. According to a later analysis, TCR association rates differed among HLA loci, with DRB1 alleles showing the most associated TCRs and HLA-C alleles showing the fewest. HLA typing was unavailable for some donors at each locus, so association tests used only the typed subset. Linkage disequilibrium might explain the correlated functional status among segregating V segments, but an unknown experimental factor could not be excluded. Broadly in line with IMGT annotations, most TCR beta V segments showed up in productive rearrangements about 87% or about 30% of the time in an earlier analysis of roughly 590 of the donors.

In total, roughly 670 healthy bone marrow donors made up the cohort. At the time of sampling, every cohort member was nominally healthy, though immune exposures that went unrecorded were likely present. The donor was CMV seropositive and was included in the group of 250 to 350 seropositive cohort members. Each donor provided a peripheral blood sample, and peripheral blood mononuclear cells were used for TCR beta sequencing. Genomic DNA extraction from the blood cell samples was performed with the Qiagen DNeasy Blood Extraction Kit. V has 4 bases trimmed and J has 5 bases trimmed; junction bases matching no gene number 1. CDR1 and CDR2 (MNHEY, SVGAGI) derive from the germline V gene. From the cysteine through the phenylalanine, the CDR3 covers 12 amino acids. Only the CDR3 part of the read is kept: 36 bases, read in frame from the first base. The library relied on the immunoSEQ multiplex PCR assay. The multiplex PCR relied on a mix of 60 forward primers for TCR Vbeta segments and 13 reverse primers for TCR Jbeta segments. The CDR3 region of rearranged TCR beta genes was amplified from genomic DNA with a multiplex PCR assay. On the Illumina HiSeq System, the amplified TCR beta libraries were sequenced as 87-base-pair reads. Processing in the source paper ran as follows. In a later analysis, about 80 million unique TCR beta chains were counted across the 500 to 850 repertoires, and roughly 11 million of these chains were shared by at least two donors. Raw reads were error-corrected and collapsed into unique sequences with a nearest-neighbor algorithm that merged closely related sequences to remove PCR and sequencing errors. CDR3 sequences were aligned to IMGT reference sequences to assign V, D and J gene segments. For a sequence to be retained, a match of at least six nucleotides to both a V gene segment and a J gene segment was required. Rearrangements were called productive when the CDR3 lacked stop codons and stayed in frame with V and J; all others were non-productive. CDR3 was defined by IMGT convention, running from the second conserved V-encoded cysteine to the conserved J-encoded phenylalanine. The earlier analysis of approximately 590 of the donors excluded any sequence lacking an unambiguous match to a single V gene segment. In an earlier analysis of roughly 500 of the donors, V segments were called functional above 56.7% productive rearrangements and were called segregating when the between-donor standard deviation exceeded 5%. A statistical classification framework was built for diagnosing cytomegalovirus status from the catalog of TCR beta chain sequences. In a later analysis, TCR nucleotide sequences were compared against IMGT/GENE-DB human TR gene sequences so that V and J genes could be assigned. Using the TCRdist pipeline, a later analysis assigned CDR3 sequences along with most-parsimonious VDJ recombination scenarios. In a later analysis, each TCR beta chain was defined by its CDR3 amino acid sequence together with its V-gene family, and reads lacking a unique V-gene family were excluded. As a way to deal with suspected cross-contamination and a sequencing artifact, a later analysis dropped 640 or so nucleotide sequences that were highly shared and had low generation probability. In a later analysis, a clonal expansion index for each public chain was calculated from normalized within-repertoire ranks of inferred template counts. In a later analysis, generation probabilities were computed with a VDJ recombination model fitted to out-of-frame rearrangements, and the resulting probabilities were checked against IGoR. In a later analysis, TCR-TCR, TCR-HLA and TCR-CMV co-occurrence was scored with hypergeometric tests, and a repertoire-size bias correction was applied to TCR pairs. A later analysis estimated false discovery rates by permuting HLA or CMV assignments 20 times. In a later analysis, co-occurring TCRs were grouped using DBSCAN, with TCRdist sequence similarity added in when clustering inside HLA-allele-positive subsets. Repertoires with fewer than 30,000 or more than 120,000 public chains, plus five repertoires with anomalous nucleotide sharing, were excluded from co-occurrence clustering. The table was pulled from immuneACCESS by TCRdb, which kept in-frame rearrangements only. Such tables lose some clones; where checked, under half of the loss comes from unresolved V genes, and the rest has no known cause. The DNA gave D and trimming, while V, J and clone size come from that table. Present in this sample are about 140,000 clones, about 80% of which were seen just once. In total, the top ten clones hold 1% to 1.5% of the sample.

Recombination linked TRBV6-5 to TRBJ1-1, with 7 bases aligning to TRBD1. The sample comprised PBMCs. The sequence derives from a male donor in good health and CMV-seropositive. In nucleotides, the sequence is TGTGCCAGCAGTTTACAGGGGACTGAAGCTTTCTTT. Translation gives CASSLQGTEAFF.